The 29 T cell receptor beta chains below were found in one sample sequenced in a study of chemoradiotherapy in HPV16-positive cancers. Clones were sequenced by immunoSEQ multiplex PCR, and TCRdb holds only the in-frame ones, with some missing. The table shows some 9,900 clones, with around four fifths occurring only once. Sequences were derived from tumor tissue, sampled from a patient who underwent chemoradiotherapy. These TCRs come from a human donor with HPV-associated anogenital cancer.

V usage is TRBV5-4 and J usage is TRBJ2-1, with TRBD1 as a possible D gene (5 bases). Deletions cut 0 bases from V and 0 bases from J, with 7 bases between. Germline V gene sequence: CDR1 SGHNT, CDR2 YYREEE (reference sequence). This CDR3 contains 15 residues. In nucleotides, the CDR3 is TGTGCCAGCAGCTTGGGGGGCGCCTCCTACAATGAGCAGTTCTTC. Encoded protein: CASSLGGASYNEQFF.

The V and J genes are TRBV19 and TRBJ1-5; D unresolved. V was pared by 8 bases and J by 0 bases, with 11 bases between. The germline gives CDR1 LNHDA, CDR2 SQIVND (reference sequence). The CDR3 sequence is 14 residues long. CDR3 amino acids: CASQSLSSNQPQHF. The CDR3 nucleotides read TGTGCCAGTCAATCGTTGAGTAGCAATCAGCCCCAGCATTTT.

This clone was seen more than once but under ten times. This rearrangement joins TRBV15 to TRBJ2-7; 7 bases are shared with TRBD1. The V segment lost 5 bases and the J segment 4 bases; nucleotides outside the gene matches: 11. Germline V CDR1 and CDR2: LNHNV, YYDKDF (reference sequence). The CDR3 covers 15 residues. CDR3 loop: CATSERQGTWYEQYF. In DNA, the CDR3 is TGTGCCACCAGCGAAAGACAGGGTACCTGGTACGAGCAGTACTTC.

The rearrangement links TRBV9 to TRBJ1-2; 7 bases are shared with TRBD1. The CDR3 covers 17 residues. The J segment lost 1 base and the V segment lost 4 bases, leaving 13 bases of the junction unmatched. CDR1 is SGDLS, CDR2 YYNGEE, per germline. The CDR3 is CASSSEGPGGRNYGYTF. CDR3 DNA: TGTGCCAGCAGCTCCGAGGGGCCAGGGGGTCGTAACTATGGCTACACCTTC.

This clone was recorded once. The chain employs TRBV10-2 and TRBJ1-1, with D perhaps TRBD1 (5 bases). There are 13 residues in the CDR3. In germline, CDR1 is WSHSY, CDR2 SAAADI. Trimming took 8 bases from V and 2 from J, leaving 12 bases between them. The CDR3 spells CASGEGRNTEAFF. The CDR3 nucleotides read TGCGCCAGCGGAGAGGGGAGAAACACTGAAGCTTTCTTT.

The rearrangement links TRBV7-9 to TRBJ1-4; weak D call: TRBD1 (5 bases). The CDR3 length is 14 residues. V lost 1 base and J lost 4, with 7 bases in between. Germline V gene sequence: CDR1 SEHNR, CDR2 FQNEAQ (reference sequence). In nucleotides, the CDR3 is TGTGCCAGCAGCTTAGGGGGGGGTAATGAAAAACTGTTTTTT. Protein product: CASSLGGGNEKLFF.

J is TRBJ1-3 and V is TRBV30; D is perhaps TRBD1 (5 bases). Per germline, CDR1 GTSNPN and CDR2 SVGIG (reference sequence). CDR3 length: 13 amino acids. V shed 2 bases and J shed 2 bases, with 7 bases lying between them. The CDR3 spells CAWSLGAGNTIYF. CDR3 DNA sequence: TGTGCCTGGAGTCTGGGGGCTGGAAACACCATATATTTT.

The rearrangement links TRBV15 to TRBJ2-7, with 7 bases aligning to TRBD1. J was trimmed by 0 bases and V by 2 bases; bases with no gene match: 10. This CDR3 is 17 amino acids long. The germline V gene encodes CDR1 LNHNV and CDR2 YYDKDF (reference sequence). The CDR3 reads CATSRSGQASYSYEQYF. CDR3 DNA: TGTGCCACCAGCAGATCCGGACAGGCCTCCTACTCCTACGAGCAGTACTTC.

The gene calls are TRBV9 and TRBJ2-1, with D perhaps being TRBD1 or TRBD2 (6 bases each). V was trimmed by 4 bases and J by 6 bases, leaving 20 bases between them. The CDR3 has 16 residues. Looked up from germline, CDR1 is SGDLS and CDR2 is YYNGEE. The CDR3 DNA is TGTGCCAGCAGCCCCTCGCCGTTCGGGGGCCCCAATGAGCAGTTCTTC. Translated: CASSPSPFGGPNEQFF.

The chain links TRBV18 to TRBJ2-1, with TRBD1 identical over 9 bases. The trim removed 3 bases at V and 15 bases at J, leaving 6 bases unmatched. This CDR3 comprises 12 residues. CDR1 is KGHSH and CDR2 is LQKENI in the germline V gene. The CDR3 spells CASSPGDRAGFF. The CDR3 DNA is TGTGCCAGCTCACCGGGGGACAGGGCCGGGTTCTTC.

This chain joins TRBV29-1 and TRBJ1-2; 9 positions match TRBD1. The J segment lost 7 bases and the V segment lost 2 bases, leaving 11 bases of the junction unmatched. Looked up from germline, CDR1 is SQVTM and CDR2 is ANQGSEA. There are 15 residues in the CDR3. The CDR3 bases are TGCAGCGTTGAAAAGAAGGGACAGGGTACTTTTGGCTACACCTTC. Translated: CSVEKKGQGTFGYTF.

The rearrangement joins TRBV27 to TRBJ2-6; D uncertain. Trimming removed 0 bases from V and 0 bases from J, with 9 bases in between. Germline V gene lookup returns CDR1 MNHEY and CDR2 SMNVEV (reference sequence). The CDR3 length is 17 residues. CDR3 sequence reads: CASSLSTGLSGANVLTF. Here the CDR3 DNA reads TGTGCCAGCAGTTTATCGACGGGCCTCTCTGGGGCCAACGTCCTGACTTTC.

The chain uses TRBV12-5 and TRBJ2-3, with 11 bases identical to TRBD2. V lost 1 base, J lost 1 base, and 1 base stayed unmatched. The CDR3 is 16 residues long. Germline values: CDR1 LGHNT, CDR2 FRNRAP. This CDR3 is CASGLEGLAGTDTQYF. CDR3 DNA: TGTGCTAGTGGTTTGGAGGGACTAGCGGGCACAGATACGCAGTATTTT.

V is TRBV10-3 and J is TRBJ2-2, with D perhaps given as TRBD1 or TRBD2 (5 bases each). The CDR3 runs 14 residues. Germline values: CDR1 ENHRY, CDR2 SYGVKD. V was clipped by 6 bases and J by 0 bases, with 8 bases between them. In DNA form, the CDR3 reads TGTGCCATCAGGGGACCCACGAACACCGGGGAGCTGTTTTTT. It is translated as CAIRGPTNTGELFF.

J is TRBJ1-5 and V is TRBV30; tentative D call: TRBD1 (6 bases). The CDR3 totals 15 residues. The ends were cut back, 2 bases at V and 7 bases at J, with 18 bases in the middle. From germline, CDR1 is GTSNPN and CDR2 SVGIG (reference sequence). The CDR3 nucleotides are TGTGCCTGGAGTACCTACTCGGGGGGGCACCAGCCCCAGCATTTT. Translation gives CAWSTYSGGHQPQHF.

This CDR3 is CSAPFYNEQFF. CDR3 coding DNA: TGCAGTGCCCCATTCTACAATGAGCAGTTCTTC. This sequence joins TRBV20-1 and TRBJ2-1; D is unclear. CDR1 and CDR2 (germline): DFQATT, SNEGSKA (reference sequence). V shed 6 bases and J shed 3 bases, with 6 bases lying between them. The length of the CDR3 is 11 residues.

This sequence joins TRBV5-8 and TRBJ2-7, with D possibly being TRBD2 (5 bases). V dropped 3 bases and J dropped 6 bases, with 16 bases sitting between them. This CDR3 contains 14 residues. CDR1 and CDR2 from the germline V gene are SGHTS and YDEGEE. The CDR3 loop is CASSSLPGIGEQYF. In nucleotides, the CDR3 is TGTGCCAGCAGCTCTTTGCCGGGGATAGGCGAGCAGTACTTC.

For this clone: Within the sample, other DNA sequences also encode this same CDR3. This chain joins TRBV5-6 and TRBJ2-5; 7 bases agree with TRBD1. From germline, CDR1 is SGHDT and CDR2 YYEEEE. The ends lost 5 bases at V and 3 bases at J; junction bases unmatched: 4. CDR3 length equals 13 residues. CDR3 loop: CASRPGQKETQYF. The DNA of the CDR3 is TGTGCCAGCAGACCGGGACAGAAAGAGACCCAGTACTTC.

The chain couples TRBV19 to TRBJ1-1; D gene ambiguous. The CDR3 extends over 15 amino acids. Trimming left V 8 bases short and J 7 bases short, with 23 bases between. Germline lookup yields CDR1 LNHDA and CDR2 SQIVND (reference sequence). CDR3: CASRPGELTSFEAFF. CDR3 DNA: TGTGCCAGTCGCCCCGGGGAGCTGACTTCGTTTGAAGCTTTCTTT.

This clone was seen only once. This sequence joins TRBV6-1 and TRBJ1-1; D may be TRBD1 (6 bases). The V end lost 7 bases, the J end lost 1 base, and 10 bases lay between the germline ends. CDR1 and CDR2 from the germline V gene are MNHNS and SASEGT. This CDR3 has 13 amino acids. The CDR3 sequence is CASKDSQNTEAFF. The CDR3 DNA reads TGTGCCAGCAAGGACAGTCAGAACACTGAAGCTTTCTTT.

The chain couples TRBV28 to TRBJ2-7, with 9 positions matching TRBD1. CDR1 MDHEN and CDR2 SYDVKM come from the germline V gene. CDR3 length: 15 residues. The trim removed 5 bases at V and 1 base at J, leaving 6 bases unmatched. CDR3 loop: CASSLGTGKSYEQYF. CDR3 in DNA: TGTGCCAGCAGTCTGGGGACAGGGAAGTCCTACGAGCAGTACTTC.

The chain combines TRBV5-6 with TRBJ1-2; D remains ambiguous. Germline V gene data show CDR1 as SGHDT and CDR2 as YYEEEE. The CDR3 sequence is 14 residues long. V lost 1 base, J lost 8 bases, and 15 bases lay in between. CDR3 loop: CASSLRAAPWGYTF. As DNA, the CDR3 is TGTGCCAGCAGCTTGCGGGCGGCCCCTTGGGGCTACACCTTC.

The chain has TRBV28 and TRBJ1-4; the D gene is possibly TRBD1 (5 bases). V lost 4 bases and J 6 bases, leaving 15 bases between the germline ends. Germline V gene sequence: CDR1 MDHEN, CDR2 SYDVKM. The CDR3 extends over 15 amino acids. The CDR3 DNA reads TGTGCCAGCAGTTCCCCAGCGGGGGAGGATGAAAAACTGTTTTTT. It specifies CASSSPAGEDEKLFF.

The V and J genes are TRBV11-2 and TRBJ2-5; D is unclear. Germline lookup yields CDR1 SGHAT and CDR2 FQNNGV. The length of the CDR3 is 12 residues. Trimming stripped 6 bases from V and 5 bases from J, with 10 bases between. The CDR3 region has the DNA TGTGCCAGCAGTCCCTTTGGCGAGACCCAGTACTTC. Amino acid sequence: CASSPFGETQYF.

The chain has TRBV18 and TRBJ1-4; D gene ambiguous. Germline V gene lookup returns CDR1 KGHSH and CDR2 LQKENI. There are 16 residues in the CDR3. V lost 6 bases and J 7 bases, leaving 21 bases between the germline ends. This CDR3 reads CASSSPVQAGGEKLFF. The CDR3, as DNA: TGTGCCAGCTCTTCACCAGTCCAGGCGGGCGGTGAAAAACTGTTTTTT.

The chain carries TRBV5-6 and TRBJ1-3; D call uncertain. The CDR3 runs to 14 residues. Germline CDR1 reads SGHDT; CDR2 reads YYEEEE. V lost 2 bases and J lost 3, with 9 bases in between. The CDR3 protein is CASSFRSYGNTIYF. The CDR3 bases are TGTGCCAGCAGCTTTCGTTCGTATGGAAACACCATATATTTT.

The genes are TRBV19 and TRBJ1-2; 8 nucleotides match TRBD1. The germline CDR1 and CDR2 sequences are LNHDA and SQIVND (reference sequence). The CDR3 contains 11 residues. The junction had 4 bases not matched to a gene; V was cut back by 6 bases and J by 10 bases. The CDR3 DNA follows: TGTGCCAGTAGGGACAGGGCTGTCTACACCTTC. Its protein product is CASRDRAVYTF.

The CDR3 spells CASSGQDRENEQFF. DNA for the CDR3: TGTGCCAGCAGCGGGCAGGACAGGGAGAATGAGCAGTTCTTC. V gene TRBV27 combines with J gene TRBJ2-1; 8 bases match TRBD1. Germline V CDR1 and CDR2: MNHEY, SMNVEV (reference sequence). The J segment lost 7 bases and the V segment lost 6 bases, leaving 8 bases of the junction unmatched. The CDR3 contains 14 residues.

This chain uses TRBV7-9 with TRBJ1-3; a possible D gene is TRBD1 (5 bases). The V end lost 5 bases, the J end lost 3 bases, and 17 bases lay between the germline ends. Germline CDR1 and CDR2: SEHNR and FQNEAQ (reference sequence). The CDR3 has 16 residues. The DNA for the CDR3 is TGTGCCAGCAGCCCGCCCGGGACGGGGGTTGGAAACACCATATATTTT. Protein: CASSPPGTGVGNTIYF.